A single sample is the source of the 9 T cell receptor beta chains below, sequenced in a study of T cells in Graves' hyperthyroidism and ophthalmopathy. Amplification yielded TCR beta CDR3 regions, with RNA transcripts as the source. In the first-round RT-PCR of the TCR CDR3, the HTBI primer set was used. TCRdb re-called the multiplex PCR reads with MiXCR, one entry per CDR3 protein. In the table there are a few hundred thousand distinct CDR3 sequences, around 16% of which are singletons. Sequenced: blood. These receptors were taken from a man aged 35-49 years with Graves' hyperthyroidism.

The chain links TRBV28 to TRBJ1-2, with 7 bases fitting TRBD1. V lost 3 bases, J lost 2 bases, and 9 bases stayed unmatched. Germline-derived CDR1 and CDR2 are MDHEN and SYDVKM. The CDR3 spans 16 residues. The CDR3 region is CASSLIGTEGNYGYTF. Here the CDR3 DNA reads TGTGCCAGCAGTTTGATCGGGACAGAGGGAAACTATGGCTACACCTTC.

This clonotype was found many times. The chain uses TRBV7-6 and TRBJ2-7; the D is unclear. Germline CDR1 and CDR2: SGHVS and FNYEAQ. The CDR3 contains 15 residues. Trimming left V 0 bases short and J 1 base short, with 10 bases between. CDR3 in amino acids: CASSLAVSGSYEQYF. The DNA of the CDR3 is TGTGCCAGCAGCTTAGCGGTCAGTGGGTCCTACGAGCAGTACTTC.

On this clonotype itself: Since a much larger clone is just one base distant, this may be a read error. The chain links TRBV7-2 to TRBJ2-3; D is possibly TRBD1 or TRBD2 (6 bases each). CDR1 is SGHTA, CDR2 FQGNSA, per germline. Trimming left V 4 bases short and J 4 bases short, with 12 bases between. The CDR3 totals 14 residues. CDR3 sequence reads: CASSSMGGADTQYF. DNA of the CDR3: TGTGCCAGCAGCTCGATGGGGGGCGCAGATACGCAGTATTTT.

This clonotype has ten or more counts. This CDR3 is CASRQRGPYTGELFF. As DNA, the CDR3 is TGTGCCAGCAGGCAGAGGGGGCCTTACACCGGGGAGCTGTTTTTT. V and J are TRBV12-3 or TRBV12-4 and TRBJ2-2; TRBD1 agrees at 7 bases. The CDR3 is 15 residues long. The J segment lost 3 bases and the V segment lost 6 bases, leaving 7 bases of the junction unmatched.

This clonotype has just a few counts. This rearrangement joins TRBV2 to TRBJ1-3; 8 positions match TRBD1. V lost 6 bases and J lost 1; bases outside the gene matches: 2. The CDR3 covers 14 residues. Germline CDR1 SNHLY, CDR2 FYNNEI. The CDR3 DNA is TGTGCCAGCAGCAGACAGGGGTCTGGAAACACCATATATTTT. Amino acids: CASSRQGSGNTIYF. Full variable domain (rest looked up from reference TRBV2 and TRBJ1-3): EPEVTQTPSHQVTQMGQEVILRCVPISNHLYFYWYRQILGQKVEFLVSFYNNEISEKSEIFDDQFSVERPDGSNFTLKIRSTKLEDSAMYFCASSRQGSGNTIYFGEGSWLTVV.

This clonotype was picked up many times. The V and J genes are TRBV7-3 and TRBJ2-7; tentatively, D is TRBD1 (5 bases). This CDR3 is built from 14 residues. Germline CDR1 and CDR2: SGHTA and FQGTGA. Trimming took off 1 base at V and 2 bases at J, with 9 bases between the two ends. As DNA, the CDR3 is TGTGCCAGCAGCTTAATGAAGACAGCCTACGAGCAGTACTTC. Encoded protein: CASSLMKTAYEQYF. Filled out from reference TRBV7-3 and TRBJ2-7, the complete variable domain reads GAGVSQTPSNKVTEKGKYVELRCDPISGHTALYWYRQSLGQGPEFLIYFQGTGAADDSGLPNDRFFAVRPEGSVSTLKIQRTERGDSAVYLCASSLMKTAYEQYFGPGTRLTVT.

This clonotype has at least ten counts. V is TRBV7-8 and J is TRBJ2-7; the D gene is possibly TRBD2 (5 bases). Germline V CDR1 and CDR2: SGHVS, FQNEAQ. This CDR3 has 14 amino acids. V gave up 7 bases and J gave up 8 bases, with 21 bases separating them. The CDR3 reads CASTTGVSHGKQYF. As DNA, the CDR3 is TGTGCCAGCACAACCGGGGTGTCTCATGGCAAGCAGTACTTC.

The gene calls are TRBV5-1 and TRBJ2-3, with 13 bases lining up with TRBD2. This CDR3 is 17 amino acids long. Germline-derived CDR1 and CDR2 are SGHRS and YFSETQ. V dropped 5 bases and J dropped 0; count of bases not matched to a gene: 6. Here the CDR3 reads CASRIGLAGASTDTQYF. The CDR3 DNA is TGCGCCAGCAGGATTGGACTAGCGGGGGCAAGCACAGATACGCAGTATTTT.

This clonotype has ten or more counts. This CDR3 reads CASSAGTSGGETQYF. CDR3 in DNA: TGTGCCAGCAGCGCCGGGACTAGCGGGGGTGAGACCCAGTACTTC. J is TRBJ2-5 and V is TRBV5-4, with 14 bases that match TRBD2. Germline V gene sequence: CDR1 SGHNT, CDR2 YYREEE (reference sequence). This CDR3 region has 15 residues. J lost 5 bases, V lost 4 bases, and 4 bases had no gene match. Variable domain in full (rest from reference TRBV5-4 and TRBJ2-5): ETGVTQSPTHLIKTRGQQVTLRCSSQSGHNTVSWYQQALGQGPQFIFQYYREEENGRGNFPPRFSGLQFPNYSSELNVNALELDDSALYLCASSAGTSGGETQYFGPGTRLLVL.